This T cell receptor (beta chain) emerged from a study of cytomegalovirus exposure and HLA in healthy donors. Germline V gene sequence: CDR1 LGHNA, CDR2 YSLEER. The CDR3 runs to 18 residues. The V end lost 0 bases, the J end lost 0 bases, and 17 bases lay between the germline ends. PCR employed 60 Vbeta and 13 Jbeta primers. The protocol was immunoSEQ multiplex PCR, while the TCRdb copy is restricted to in-frame clones and leaves out a portion. The table shows about 130,000 clones, with roughly 80% occurring only once. The receptor's source is a woman aged 40 to 50 in good health and CMV-seronegative. The rearrangement uses TRBV4-3 and TRBJ1-2; possible D gene TRBD1, 6 bases. The sequencing input was PBMCs. The CDR3 reads CASSQEAQGKVANYGYTF. The DNA for the CDR3 is TGCGCCAGCAGCCAAGAAGCGCAGGGGAAGGTGGCTAACTATGGCTACACCTTC.